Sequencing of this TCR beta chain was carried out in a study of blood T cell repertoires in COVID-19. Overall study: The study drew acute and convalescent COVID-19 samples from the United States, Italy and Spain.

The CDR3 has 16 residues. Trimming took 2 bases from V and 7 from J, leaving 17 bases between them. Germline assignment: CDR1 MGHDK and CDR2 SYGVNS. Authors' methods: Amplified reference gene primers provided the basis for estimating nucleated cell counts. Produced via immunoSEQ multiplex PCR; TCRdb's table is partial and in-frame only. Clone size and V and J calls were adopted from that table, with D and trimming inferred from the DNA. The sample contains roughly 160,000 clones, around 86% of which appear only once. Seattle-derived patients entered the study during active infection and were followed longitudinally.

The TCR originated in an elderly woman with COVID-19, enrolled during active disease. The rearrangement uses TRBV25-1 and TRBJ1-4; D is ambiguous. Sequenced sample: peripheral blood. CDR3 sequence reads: CASSEPRASGSEKLFF. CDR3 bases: TGTGCCAGCAGTGAACCCCGGGCTTCGGGAAGTGAAAAACTGTTTTTT.